A single sample gave rise to the 19 T cell receptor beta chains below, sequenced in a study of cytomegalovirus exposure and HLA in healthy donors. The PCR used 60 Vbeta and 13 Jbeta primers. The assay was immunoSEQ multiplex PCR, and TCRdb's table has in-frame clones only and misses some. The sample has 90,000 to 100,000 clones, about 70% seen once. The sequencing sample was made of PBMCs. These receptors all stem from a female donor in good health and CMV-seronegative.

V gene TRBV6-1 combines with J gene TRBJ2-4; 8 nucleotides align to TRBD2. The CDR3 is 14 amino acids. In germline, CDR1 is MNHNS, CDR2 SASEGT. V lost 6 bases and J lost 6; bases outside the gene matches: 7. This CDR3 is CASRSRTSTNIQYF. The CDR3 nucleotides are TGTGCCAGCAGGAGTAGGACTAGCACAAACATTCAGTACTTC.

The gene calls are TRBV6-1 and TRBJ1-1, with D hard to call. Trimming took off 3 bases at V and 7 bases at J, with 6 bases between the two ends. CDR3 length equals 11 residues. Germline assignment: CDR1 MNHNS and CDR2 SASEGT. This CDR3 is CASSDYIEAFF. In DNA, the CDR3 is TGTGCCAGCAGTGATTATATTGAAGCTTTCTTT.

The sample holds a few counts of this clone. The chain carries TRBV7-9 and TRBJ2-7; the D gene is possibly TRBD2 (6 bases). Germline V gives CDR1 SEHNR, CDR2 FQNEAQ (reference sequence). The CDR3 runs to 17 residues. V gave up 1 base and J gave up 4 bases, with 20 bases separating them. CDR3 sequence: CASSLVLLTNRGYEQYF. The CDR3 nucleotides are TGTGCCAGCAGCTTAGTTCTCCTCACTAATCGGGGGTACGAGCAGTACTTC.

This chain connects TRBV5-8 to TRBJ1-2; the D is unclear. V lost 0 bases and J 2 bases, leaving 8 bases between the germline ends. The length of the CDR3 is 14 residues. Germline V CDR1 and CDR2: SGHTS, YDEGEE. In DNA form, the CDR3 reads TGTGCCAGCAGCTTGGGAACAGTCAACTATGGCTACACCTTC. It yields the protein CASSLGTVNYGYTF.

The chain's CDR3 is CSVSRGGGQPQHF. The CDR3 nucleotides read TGCAGCGTGTCCAGGGGAGGGGGTCAGCCCCAGCATTTT. The genes are TRBV29-1 and TRBJ1-5, with a possible D match to TRBD1 (6 bases). Trimming left V 6 bases short and J 6 bases short, with 15 bases between. Germline CDR1 is SQVTM and CDR2 is ANQGSEA. This CDR3 comprises 13 residues. Complete variable domain (other parts from reference TRBV29-1 and TRBJ1-5): SAVISQKPSRDICQRGTSLTIQCQVDSQVTMMFWYRQQPGQSLTLIATANQGSEATYESGFVIDKFPISRPNLTFSTLTVSNMSPEDSSIYLCSVSRGGGQPQHFGDGTRLSIL.

The rearrangement links TRBV7-9 to TRBJ1-3; D call uncertain. V lost 1 base and J 0 bases, leaving 7 bases between the germline ends. The CDR3 loop spans 15 amino acids. Germline CDR1 SEHNR, CDR2 FQNEAQ (reference sequence). The CDR3 sequence: CASSLGPVSGNTIYF. CDR3 nucleotide sequence: TGTGCCAGCAGCTTAGGGCCAGTCTCTGGAAACACCATATATTTT.

In its sample, this clone was seen a few times. The chain is built from TRBV19 and TRBJ2-7, with 8 nucleotides matching TRBD2. Trimming at V came to 6 bases and at J to 5 bases, leaving 12 bases not matched to a gene. CDR1 is LNHDA, CDR2 SQIVND, per germline (reference sequence). The CDR3 consists of 15 residues. CDR3 region: CASRPTSGSIHEQYF. The CDR3 coding sequence is TGTGCCAGTAGACCAACCAGCGGGAGCATCCACGAGCAGTACTTC.

This clone has just one count. The chain combines TRBV6-5 with TRBJ2-7; TRBD2 aligns across 11 bases. The CDR3 is 15 amino acids. Germline V gene lookup returns CDR1 MNHEY and CDR2 SVGAGI. Germline trimming cut 5 bases from V and 2 bases from J; bases unmatched to any gene: 5. The CDR3 region has the DNA TGTGCCAGCAGTCGTAGCGGGGGGGGAACCTACGAGCAGTACTTC. Translating it yields CASSRSGGGTYEQYF.

This chain links TRBV19 with TRBJ1-2, with 8 positions matching TRBD1. V was clipped by 0 bases and J by 4 bases; unmatched bases: 1. The CDR3 consists of 14 residues. Germline loops: CDR1 LNHDA, CDR2 SQIVND (reference sequence). The CDR3 DNA follows: TGTGCCAGTAGTATAGATACAGGGGGCTATGGCTACACCTTC. Its protein product is CASSIDTGGYGYTF.

The J gene is TRBJ2-7, the V gene TRBV6-6; 11 bases fit TRBD2. V was clipped by 4 bases and J by 2 bases; unmatched bases: 4. Germline V CDR1 and CDR2: MNHNY, SVGAGI (reference sequence). This CDR3 comprises 15 residues. The CDR3 reads CASSSNSGGAYEQYF. The CDR3 region has the DNA TGTGCCAGCAGTTCGAATAGCGGGGGGGCCTACGAGCAGTACTTC.

The chain has TRBV28 and TRBJ1-5; 7 positions match TRBD1. J lost 0 bases, V lost 7 bases, and 3 bases had no gene match. The germline V gene has CDR1 MDHEN and CDR2 SYDVKM. CDR3 size: 14 residues. Here the CDR3 reads CASTDRVSNQPQHF. The DNA of the CDR3 is TGTGCCAGCACCGACAGGGTTAGCAATCAGCCCCAGCATTTT. The full variable domain, with the rest looked up from reference TRBV28 and TRBJ1-5, is DVKVTQSSRYLVKRTGEKVFLECVQDMDHENMFWYRQDPGLGLRLIYFSYDVKMKEKGDIPEGYSVSREKKERFSLILESASTNQTSMYLCASTDRVSNQPQHFGDGTRLSIL.

This chain connects TRBV5-1 to TRBJ2-7, with D possibly TRBD2 on 5 matching bases. Germline V gene sequence: CDR1 SGHRS, CDR2 YFSETQ. The CDR3 consists of 14 residues. The V end lost 2 bases, the J end lost 2 bases, and 11 bases lay between the germline ends. The CDR3 loop reads CASSLTTGTYEQYF. In DNA, the CDR3 is TGCGCCAGCAGCTTAACGACGGGGACCTACGAGCAGTACTTC.

This clone was observed a handful of times. The gene calls are TRBV5-1 and TRBJ2-7, with TRBD2 as a possible D gene (5 bases). The CDR3 spans 16 residues. Looked up from germline, CDR1 is SGHRS and CDR2 is YFSETQ. The V end was cut by 0 bases, the J end by 0 bases, with 13 bases between. Written as DNA, the CDR3 is TGCGCCAGCAGCTTGGCCTCGGCGGGCAGCTCCTACGAGCAGTACTTC. It codes for CASSLASAGSSYEQYF.

The chain employs TRBV10-3 and TRBJ1-1; no reliable D call. Germline loops: CDR1 ENHRY, CDR2 SYGVKD. V lost 4 bases and J lost 6, with 12 bases in between. The CDR3 consists of 13 residues. The CDR3 protein is CAISVEGSPEAFF. CDR3 nucleotide sequence: TGTGCCATCAGTGTCGAGGGCTCCCCTGAAGCTTTCTTT.

The gene calls are TRBV7-9 and TRBJ2-7, with 8 bases lining up with TRBD2. V lost 3 bases, J lost 1 base, and 5 bases stayed unmatched. Germline V CDR1 and CDR2: SEHNR, FQNEAQ (reference sequence). The CDR3 totals 15 residues. In DNA, the CDR3 is TGTGCCAGCAGCTTCGCGGGCGGGAGGTCCTACGAGCAGTACTTC. Protein product: CASSFAGGRSYEQYF.

This chain joins TRBV7-9 and TRBJ1-1; 8 bases fit TRBD1. CDR1 SEHNR and CDR2 FQNEAQ come from the germline V gene (reference sequence). The V and J ends lost 4 bases and 0 bases, in that order; junction bases with no gene match: 4. This CDR3 is 15 amino acids long. CDR3 sequence (DNA): TGTGCCAGCAGCTCTTCGGACAGGGTGAACACTGAAGCTTTCTTT. The encoded protein is CASSSSDRVNTEAFF.

The V and J genes are TRBV10-1 and TRBJ2-3; TRBD2 matches 7 bases. CDR1 and CDR2 (germline): WNHNN, SYGVQD (reference sequence). Trimming removed 10 bases from V and 1 base from J; junction bases left unmatched: 5. The CDR3 length is 13 residues. The chain's CDR3 is CATRDYRTDTQYF. The CDR3 nucleotides read TGCGCCACCCGGGACTACCGCACAGATACGCAGTATTTT.

The chain is built from TRBV4-1 and TRBJ2-7, with 8 bases that match TRBD1. The CDR3 consists of 16 residues. The trim removed 0 bases at V and 1 base at J, leaving 5 bases unmatched. CDR1 is MGHRA and CDR2 is YSYEKL in the germline V gene. Written as DNA, the CDR3 is TGCGCCAGCAGCCAAGATCTTGGACAGGGTTCCTACGAGCAGTACTTC. The encoded protein is CASSQDLGQGSYEQYF.

This rearrangement joins TRBV6-5 to TRBJ2-1; 7 bases agree with TRBD2. Trimming at V came to 2 bases and at J to 6 bases, leaving 4 bases not matched to a gene. The CDR3 consists of 14 residues. Germline V gene data show CDR1 as MNHEY and CDR2 as SVGAGI. CDR3 DNA: TGTGCCAGCAGTTACGCGGGAGTTGGCAATGAGCAGTTCTTC. It specifies CASSYAGVGNEQFF.